Listed below are T cell receptor beta chains from one sample, sequenced in a study of T cell changes during pregnancy in multiple sclerosis. TCRdb's copy holds only in-frame clones and misses some; the assay was immunoSEQ multiplex PCR. The sample shows approximately 34,000 clones, just over 90% of them seen only once. The sequencing here drew on CD8+ T cells from peripheral blood mononuclear cells, taken in the first trimester of pregnancy. The receptors come from a female donor with multiple sclerosis, enrolled in a pregnancy study. Each CDR3 is given with its conserved first and last residue.

TRBJ2-7,TRBV7-9,CASSFGKTGTSGYEQYF
TRBJ1-2,TRBV28,CASSREVAREVGGYTF
TRBJ2-1,TRBV9,CASSRGTIGRGEQFF
TRBJ2-5,TRBV28,CASSSGLMQETQYF
TRBJ2-7,TRBV7-2,CASSPSSGSYEQYF
TRBJ2-1,TRBV29-1,CTYIRDSRYNEQFF
TRBJ2-7,TRBV19,CASRGQGAREQYF
TRBJ1-1,TRBV9,CASSPGVMNTEAFF
TRBJ2-7,TRBV6-5,CASSLGLAGPYEQYF
TRBJ2-5,TRBV7-9,CASSPEFSGRRETQYF
TRBJ2-1,TRBV6-1,CASRATSGLSNEQFF
TRBJ1-1,TRBV6-6,CASSYPYGTEAFF
TRBJ1-1,TRBV28,CASSFRGTYTEAFF
TRBJ2-1,TRBV2,CASSPISGRETYNEQFF
TRBJ2-7,TRBV5-1,CASSLTPTGEGEQYF
TRBJ2-7,TRBV14,CASSQTGTGGAQNPYEQYF
TRBJ2-3,TRBV18,CASSEDYTDTQYF
TRBJ2-3,TRBV28,CASSSLRLVSRTDTQYF
TRBJ1-1,TRBV6-6,CASTLATEAFF
TRBJ2-7,TRBV19,CASSIAQGGEQYF
TRBJ2-2,TRBV9,CASSPSWGLSSHPGELFF
TRBJ2-2,TRBV10-1,CASSEGRGRAEENTGELFF
TRBJ2-3,TRBV28,CASSPKTATWEDTQYF
TRBJ1-5,TRBV4-1,CASSQDEGGDQPQHF
TRBJ2-2,TRBV28,CASSPGREAGELFF
TRBJ2-1,TRBV7-9,CASSPLVAGLRYNEQFF
TRBJ2-7,TRBV28,CASSQRRTGSTYEQYF
TRBJ1-2,TRBV6-5,CASNQQGGGSGYTF
TRBJ2-3,TRBV5-4,CASSLARDTQYF
TRBJ2-3,TRBV9,CASSSRTSGTPDTQYF
TRBJ2-1,TRBV10-2,CASSGDRDNEQFF
TRBJ1-2,TRBV6-6,CASSGFPDRFYGYTF
TRBJ2-1,TRBV2,CASREVGQVYNEQFF
TRBJ2-1,TRBV19,CASSIAGGLAGDDEQFF
TRBJ2-2,TRBV10-3,CAISERQEAGELFF
TRBJ2-7,TRBV27,CASQTGLGSEQYF
TRBJ1-5,TRBV7-9,CASSLVAGKPQHF
TRBJ2-3,TRBV7-2,CASSSIAGVADTQYF
TRBJ1-1,TRBV19,CASSIDLAGANTEAFF
TRBJ1-1,TRBV29-1,CSVRRDTKNTEAFF
TRBJ1-2,TRBV6-6,CVSSYSDSSYGYTF
TRBJ1-1,TRBV27,CASSLSRTGITEAFF
TRBJ1-1,TRBV28,CASSLLPGGPEAFF
TRBJ2-1,TRBV7-9,CASSSPRTSFNEQFF
TRBJ2-1,TRBV9,CASSVFGTGDNEQFF
TRBJ2-4,TRBV9,CASSVGGGAENIQYF
TRBJ2-4,TRBV7-6,CASSPGGETSGSSAKNIQYF
TRBJ2-7,TRBV18,CASSLAGQGDEQYF
TRBJ2-7,TRBV15,CATSGPGQFRRQYF
TRBJ2-7,TRBV2,CASRSSLAGPSPYEQYF
TRBJ1-4,TRBV2,CASSVGPAEKLFF
TRBJ1-5,TRBV6-1,CASSERTGGESNQPQHF
TRBJ2-5,TRBV7-2,CASRRTSGYQETQYF
TRBJ2-3,TRBV4-2,CASSQGLAGGPSTDTQYF
TRBJ1-1,TRBV2,CASSGSVVNTEAFF
TRBJ2-1,TRBV28,CASSLLSFNEQFF
TRBJ2-7,TRBV27,CASSFGTGVYEQYF
TRBJ2-1,TRBV14,CASSLWGARGNEQFF
TRBJ1-1,TRBV5-4,CASSLGWTGNTEAFF